The sequence of this T cell receptor (beta chain) was determined in a study of T cell responses to AZD1222 COVID-19 vaccine. The study, taken as a whole, reports: Repertoires were collected only later (after the peak T cell response had occurred). Donors skewed white British and female; clonal diversity was possibly underestimated. Seropositive AZD1222 recipients at baseline numbered only five or six.

With respect to this clone: No antigen is known for it.

Trimming took 0 bases from V and 0 from J, leaving 6 bases between them. CDR3 size: 16 residues. Germline-derived CDR1 and CDR2 are MRHNA and SNTAGT. Generated by immunoSEQ multiplex PCR, the TCRdb table keeps only in-frame clones and is missing some. The table has around 160,000 clones, about 91% seen once. The chain uses TRBV6-4 and TRBJ2-6; a weak D match, TRBD1 (6 bases). The receptor was derived from an adult who received the AZD1222 COVID-19 vaccine. The sequences come from peripheral blood, collected 28 days after the second AZD1222 dose. In DNA, the CDR3 is TGTGCCAGCAGTGACTCAGGGGGCTCTGGGGCCAACGTCCTGACTTTC. Protein product: CASSDSGGSGANVLTF.